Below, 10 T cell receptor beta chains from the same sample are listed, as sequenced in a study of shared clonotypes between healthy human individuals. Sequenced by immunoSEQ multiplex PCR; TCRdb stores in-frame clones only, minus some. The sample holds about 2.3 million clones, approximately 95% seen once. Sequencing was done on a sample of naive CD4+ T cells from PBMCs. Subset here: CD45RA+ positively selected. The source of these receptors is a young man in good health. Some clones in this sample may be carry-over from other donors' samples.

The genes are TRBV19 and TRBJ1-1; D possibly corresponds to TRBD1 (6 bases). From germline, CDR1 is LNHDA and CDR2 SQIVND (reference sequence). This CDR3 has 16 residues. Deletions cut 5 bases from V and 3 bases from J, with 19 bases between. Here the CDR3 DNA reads TGTGCCAGTAGTCCCCCCTGGGGCAGGGGACACACTGAAGCTTTCTTT. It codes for CASSPPWGRGHTEAFF.

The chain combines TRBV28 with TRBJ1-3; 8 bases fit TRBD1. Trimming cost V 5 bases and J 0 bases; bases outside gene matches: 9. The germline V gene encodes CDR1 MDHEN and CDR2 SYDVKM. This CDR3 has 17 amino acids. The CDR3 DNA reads TGTGCCAGCAGTCCCCACAGGGGGTCGAGCTCTGGAAACACCATATATTTT. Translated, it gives CASSPHRGSSSGNTIYF.

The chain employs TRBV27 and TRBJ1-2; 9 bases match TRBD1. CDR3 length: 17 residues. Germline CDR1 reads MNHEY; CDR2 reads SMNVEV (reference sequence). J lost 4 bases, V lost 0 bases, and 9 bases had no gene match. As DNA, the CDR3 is TGTGCCAGCAGTTTATCACAGGGGGCAAAGGGGATCTATGGCTACACCTTC. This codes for CASSLSQGAKGIYGYTF.

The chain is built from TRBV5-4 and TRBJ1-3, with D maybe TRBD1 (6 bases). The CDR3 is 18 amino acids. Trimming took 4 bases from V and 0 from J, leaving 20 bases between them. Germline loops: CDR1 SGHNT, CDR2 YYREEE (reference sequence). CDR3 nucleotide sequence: TGTGCCAGCAGCCCCATGGGGGCCGATGTGAGCTCTGGAAACACCATATATTTT. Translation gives CASSPMGADVSSGNTIYF.

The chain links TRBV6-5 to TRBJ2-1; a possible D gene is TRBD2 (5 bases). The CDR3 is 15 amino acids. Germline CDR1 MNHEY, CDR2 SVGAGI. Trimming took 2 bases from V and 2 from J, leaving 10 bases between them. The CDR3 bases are TGTGCCAGCAGTTACGGGAGTCAGCCCTACAATGAGCAGTTCTTC. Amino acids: CASSYGSQPYNEQFF.

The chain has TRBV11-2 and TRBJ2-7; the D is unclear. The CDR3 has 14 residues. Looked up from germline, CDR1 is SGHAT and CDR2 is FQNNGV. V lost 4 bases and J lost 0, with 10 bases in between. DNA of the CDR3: TGTGCCAGCAGCTCCTCCTCCAGCTCCTACGAGCAGTACTTC. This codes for CASSSSSSSYEQYF.

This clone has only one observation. The CDR3 DNA reads TGTGCCAGCAGCCCTTCTCCTTACGGTAGGACAGATACGCAGTATTTT. Translating gives CASSPSPYGRTDTQYF. V and J are TRBV14 and TRBJ2-3; D uncertain. Germline V lookup: CDR1 SGHDN, CDR2 FVKESK. The CDR3 is 16 residues long. V was shortened by 4 bases and J by 3 bases, with 17 bases between the two germline ends.

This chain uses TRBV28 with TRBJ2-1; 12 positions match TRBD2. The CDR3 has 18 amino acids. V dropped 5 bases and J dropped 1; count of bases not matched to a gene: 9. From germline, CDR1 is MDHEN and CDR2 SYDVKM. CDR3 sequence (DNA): TGTGCCAGCAGTACACTAGCGGGAGGCCGATCTTCCTACAATGAGCAGTTCTTC. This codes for CASSTLAGGRSSYNEQFF.

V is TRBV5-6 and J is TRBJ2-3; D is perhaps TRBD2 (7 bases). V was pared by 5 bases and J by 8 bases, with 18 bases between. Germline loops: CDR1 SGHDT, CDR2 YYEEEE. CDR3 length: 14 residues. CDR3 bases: TGTGCCAGCAGACCTGTGGCGGGGGCAAGTACGCAGTATTTT. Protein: CASRPVAGASTQYF. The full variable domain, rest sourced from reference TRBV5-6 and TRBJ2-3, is DAGVTQSPTHLIKTRGQQVTLRCSPKSGHDTVSWYQQALGQGPQFIFQYYEEEERQRGNFPDRFSGHQFPNYSSELNVNALLLGDSALYLCASRPVAGASTQYFGPGTRLTVL.

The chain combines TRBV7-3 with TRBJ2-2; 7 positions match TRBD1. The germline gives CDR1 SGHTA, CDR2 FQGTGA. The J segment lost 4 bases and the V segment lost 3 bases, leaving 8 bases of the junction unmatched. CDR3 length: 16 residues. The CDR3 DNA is TGTGCCAGCAGCTTCGACAGGGCTGGGGGCACCGGGGAGCTGTTTTTT. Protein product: CASSFDRAGGTGELFF.